Shown below are 23 T cell receptor beta chains from a single sample sequenced in a study of cytomegalovirus exposure and HLA in healthy donors (dated by TCRdb to about 2017). The library was obtained by the immunoSEQ multiplex PCR assay. TCRdb holds this immuneACCESS table with in-frame rearrangements only. Some clones are missing; in checked studies, unresolved V genes explain under half, and the rest has no known cause. This sample is represented by roughly 100,000 clones; about 88% of them were singletons. The ten largest clonotypes hold 1.8% of the sample. Sequenced sample: PBMCs. The receptors here all came from a woman younger than 30 in good health and CMV-seropositive.

This chain connects TRBV19 to TRBJ1-5; maybe TRBD1 (5 bases). CDR3 length: 14 residues. Germline V gene sequence: CDR1 LNHDA, CDR2 SQIVND (reference sequence). Trimming removed 3 bases from V and 4 bases from J, with 10 bases in between. CDR3 sequence (DNA): TGTGCCAGTAGTATCAGACAGCTTAATCAGCCCCAGCATTTT. Its protein product is CASSIRQLNQPQHF. Variable domain in full (rest from reference TRBV19 and TRBJ1-5): DGGITQSPKYLFRKEGQNVTLSCEQNLNHDAMYWYRQDPGQGLRLIYYSQIVNDFQKGDIAEGYSVSREKKESFPLTVTSAQKNPTAFYLCASSIRQLNQPQHFGDGTRLSIL.

J is TRBJ1-2 and V is TRBV20-1, with D hard to call. V lost 6 bases and J lost 4, with 9 bases in between. This CDR3 contains 11 residues. From germline, CDR1 is DFQATT and CDR2 SNEGSKA (reference sequence). The CDR3 DNA is TGCAGTGCAGCGGGCATCTATGGCTACACCTTC. Amino acids: CSAAGIYGYTF.

The gene calls are TRBV6-5 and TRBJ2-5; weak D call: TRBD2 (7 bases). V was clipped by 2 bases and J by 1 base, with 8 bases between them. The CDR3 covers 14 residues. Looked up from germline, CDR1 is MNHEY and CDR2 is SVGAGI. The DNA of the CDR3 is TGTGCCAGCAGTTACGGGGGGGCCCAAGAGACCCAGTACTTC. Amino acids: CASSYGGAQETQYF.

This sequence joins TRBV5-6 and TRBJ2-5; 16 nucleotides agree with TRBD2. The CDR3 has 16 amino acids. Germline lookup yields CDR1 SGHDT and CDR2 YYEEEE. After removal of 6 bases from V and 2 bases from J, the junction contained 4 bases not matched to a gene. CDR3 in DNA: TGTGCCAGCATAGAGGGACTAGCGGGGGGGCAAGAGACCCAGTACTTC. Its protein product is CASIEGLAGGQETQYF.

This clone was picked up one time. The V and J genes are TRBV2 and TRBJ2-7; D is ambiguous. Trimming took off 3 bases at V and 4 bases at J, with 13 bases between the two ends. Germline CDR1 is SNHLY and CDR2 is FYNNEI. The CDR3 runs to 14 residues. The CDR3 here is CASSERLPGYEQYF. The CDR3 bases are TGTGCCAGCAGTGAGAGGCTACCCGGATACGAGCAGTACTTC.

This chain connects TRBV7-9 to TRBJ1-1, with D uncertain. The ends were cut back, 3 bases at V and 2 bases at J, with 13 bases in the middle. This CDR3 has 15 amino acids. Germline loops: CDR1 SEHNR, CDR2 FQNEAQ (reference sequence). CDR3 DNA sequence: TGTGCCAGCAGCTTTACTCCGCCCTTCAACACTGAAGCTTTCTTT. This translates into CASSFTPPFNTEAFF.

The V gene is TRBV29-1, the J gene TRBJ2-5; D might be TRBD1 (6 bases). This CDR3 has 14 amino acids. CDR1 is SQVTM, CDR2 ANQGSEA, per germline. V shed 6 bases and J shed 1 base, with 15 bases lying between them. DNA of the CDR3: TGCAGCGTGAAAGGGTCAGGGGCCCAAGAGACCCAGTACTTC. The encoded protein is CSVKGSGAQETQYF.

This sequence joins TRBV29-1 and TRBJ1-2; D unresolved. The CDR3 consists of 13 residues. Germline CDR1 is SQVTM and CDR2 is ANQGSEA. Trimming took off 4 bases at V and 4 bases at J, with 13 bases between the two ends. CDR3 DNA: TGCAGCGTTGTAGGAGGGTCGAGCTATGGCTACACCTTC. It specifies CSVVGGSSYGYTF.

V gene TRBV6-5 combines with J gene TRBJ1-5, with TRBD1 identical over 7 bases. CDR1 MNHEY and CDR2 SVGAGI come from the germline V gene. The ends lost 2 bases at V and 9 bases at J; junction bases unmatched: 10. CDR3 length: 15 residues. The CDR3 nucleotides are TGTGCCAGCAGTTACGACAGGACAGGTTCGAGGCCCCAGCATTTT. Translation: CASSYDRTGSRPQHF.

The chain is built from TRBV27 and TRBJ2-1; TRBD1 might be the D (5 bases). Trimming took 4 bases from V and 0 from J, leaving 10 bases between them. The CDR3 length is 15 residues. CDR1 is MNHEY, CDR2 SMNVEV, per germline (reference sequence). The CDR3 spells CASSSDTHSYNEQFF. The CDR3 DNA reads TGTGCCAGCAGTTCGGACACCCACTCCTACAATGAGCAGTTCTTC.

V is TRBV29-1 and J is TRBJ2-3; 7 nucleotides line up with TRBD2. V was pared by 3 bases and J by 3 bases, with 18 bases of the junction left unmatched. CDR1 SQVTM and CDR2 ANQGSEA come from the germline V gene. CDR3 size: 18 residues. CDR3 nucleotides: TGCAGCGTTGATTCCGGGGGGACTCTGCGGGGGAGTACAGATACGCAGTATTTT. This gives the protein CSVDSGGTLRGSTDTQYF.

This clone occurred once. The rearrangement joins TRBV5-1 to TRBJ1-1, with a tentative D call TRBD1 (6 bases). This CDR3 contains 16 residues. V gave up 0 bases and J gave up 4 bases, with 16 bases separating them. CDR1 and CDR2 from the germline V gene are SGHRS and YFSETQ. The CDR3 coding sequence is TGCGCCAGCAGCTTGGGGGGAACAGGGTCTCTCACTGAAGCTTTCTTT. Protein sequence: CASSLGGTGSLTEAFF. Supplemented by reference TRBV5-1 and TRBJ1-1, the full variable domain reads KAGVTQTPRYLIKTRGQQVTLSCSPISGHRSVSWYQQTPGQGLQFLFEYFSETQRNKGNFPGRFSGRQFSNSRSEMNVSTLELGDSALYLCASSLGGTGSLTEAFFGQGTRLTVV.

This chain joins TRBV18 and TRBJ1-2; 8 bases match TRBD1. Trimming cost V 3 bases and J 0 bases; bases outside gene matches: 6. Germline assignment: CDR1 KGHSH and CDR2 LQKENI. CDR3 length equals 16 residues. The chain's CDR3 is CASSPSGQGSNYGYTF. CDR3 nucleotides: TGTGCCAGCTCACCGAGCGGACAGGGCTCTAACTATGGCTACACCTTC.

The chain couples TRBV7-9 to TRBJ1-2; D not resolved. The CDR3 runs 13 residues. With 0 bases removed from V and 7 bases from J, the gap between germline ends came to 9 bases. Germline V gene data show CDR1 as SEHNR and CDR2 as FQNEAQ (reference sequence). CDR3 region: CASSLAEGSGYTF. The CDR3 nucleotides are TGTGCCAGCAGCTTAGCCGAGGGAAGTGGCTACACCTTC.

The gene calls are TRBV4-1 and TRBJ1-6, with 9 bases identical to TRBD1. The CDR3 is 15 amino acids. Trimming at V came to 4 bases and at J to 9 bases, leaving 7 bases not matched to a gene. Germline V CDR1 and CDR2: MGHRA, YSYEKL. CDR3 in DNA: TGCGCCAGCAGCCCGGAACAGGGGGCTCTTTCACCCCTCCACTTT. As protein: CASSPEQGALSPLHF.

The genes are TRBV4-1 and TRBJ1-1, with 8 positions matching TRBD1. Losses at the gene ends were 4 bases for V and 0 bases for J; bases not matched to a gene: 4. The CDR3 runs 15 residues. Germline CDR1 and CDR2: MGHRA and YSYEKL. The CDR3 bases are TGCGCCAGCAGCCTCCACAGGGGGATGAACACTGAAGCTTTCTTT. Residues: CASSLHRGMNTEAFF.

The chain uses TRBV6-5 and TRBJ2-3; 8 bases map to TRBD2. The CDR3 extends over 15 amino acids. Germline V CDR1 and CDR2: MNHEY, SVGAGI. V was clipped by 4 bases and J by 2 bases; unmatched bases: 5. CDR3 region: CASSSTGGDTDTQYF. CDR3 DNA: TGTGCCAGCAGTTCCACGGGAGGGGACACAGATACGCAGTATTTT.

This clone has more than one count but fewer than ten. The genes are TRBV2 and TRBJ1-1; 7 nucleotides match TRBD1. CDR1 and CDR2 (germline): SNHLY, FYNNEI. This CDR3 comprises 15 residues. Trimming at V came to 2 bases and at J to 7 bases, leaving 10 bases not matched to a gene. The chain's CDR3 is CASSEPSRTGVEAFF. The DNA of the CDR3 is TGTGCCAGCAGTGAACCCTCGAGGACAGGCGTTGAAGCTTTCTTT.

The chain couples TRBV15 to TRBJ2-7, with 7 nucleotides matching TRBD2. This CDR3 comprises 15 residues. Trimming removed 10 bases from V and 3 bases from J; junction bases left unmatched: 15. Germline V gene sequence: CDR1 LNHNV, CDR2 YYDKDF (reference sequence). CDR3 protein: CASSTGGGKSYEQYF. The CDR3 DNA reads as TGTGCCAGTAGCACTGGCGGGGGAAAAAGCTACGAGCAGTACTTC.

This rearrangement joins TRBV25-1 to TRBJ2-3; 11 nucleotides align to TRBD2. V lost 0 bases and J lost 6; bases outside the gene matches: 8. The CDR3 runs to 17 residues. Germline CDR1 MGHDK, CDR2 SYGVNS. CDR3 in amino acids: CASSEYAGTSGRDTQYF. CDR3 nucleotide sequence: TGTGCCAGCAGTGAATACGCCGGGACTAGCGGCAGGGATACGCAGTATTTT.

This chain links TRBV4-2 with TRBJ2-7; the match to TRBD2 covers 8 bases. CDR1 and CDR2 (germline): LGHNA, YNFKEQ. J gave up 0 bases and V 1 base, and 8 bases lay outside the gene matches. The CDR3 runs to 17 residues. CDR3 nucleotides: TGTGCCAGCAGCCAAGCCCATTGGAGCGGGGGCTCCTACGAGCAGTACTTC. Protein sequence: CASSQAHWSGGSYEQYF.

CDR3 amino acids: CTSSQSSGGAHEQFF. CDR3 nucleotides: TGCACCAGCAGCCAATCTAGCGGGGGGGCTCACGAGCAGTTCTTC. The rearrangement joins TRBV1 to TRBJ2-1; the table gives TRBD2 as D, unverified against the DNA. TRBV1 has pseudogene status. The CDR3 has 15 residues.

This clone was recorded once. This chain joins TRBV7-7 and TRBJ2-2; TRBD2 is a possible D gene (6 bases). Trimming pared 10 bases from V and 1 base from J, leaving 16 bases between. The CDR3 covers 15 residues. Per the germline V gene, CDR1 is SSHAT and CDR2 is FNYEAQ (reference sequence). This chain's CDR3 is CAISRGSLNTGELFF. CDR3 nucleotide sequence: TGTGCCATTTCACGGGGGAGCCTGAACACCGGGGAGCTGTTTTTT.